The next 14 T cell receptor beta chains were all read from a single sample in a study of human T cells and chemical hapten exposure. The time point is: patch test 2, 6 weeks after DPC sensitization. Specified treatment: therapeutic diphenylcyclopropenone sensitization with weekly scalp DPC. TCRdb ran MiXCR on the RACE reads and lists one entry per CDR3 protein. The sample contains 95,000 or so distinct CDR3 sequences, roughly 11% of which appear only once. This specimen was whole blood, taken in connection with sensitization to the hapten diphenylcyclopropenone (DPC). The receptor set was obtained from a woman between 40 and 55 years old with alopecia areata. Some clones in this sample may be carry-over from other donors' samples.

In this sample, this clonotype turned up many times. The chain links TRBV3-1 to TRBJ1-5, with D tentatively TRBD1 (6 bases). Trimming took off 0 bases at V and 1 base at J, with 7 bases between the two ends. Germline V gives CDR1 LGHDT, CDR2 YNNKEL (reference sequence). This CDR3 spans 15 amino acids. CDR3 nucleotides: TGTGCCAGCAGCCAAGATCAGGGGAGCAATCAGCCCCAGCATTTT. It is translated as CASSQDQGSNQPQHF.

This clonotype was observed at least ten times. The chain combines TRBV27 with TRBJ1-2, with D perhaps TRBD1 (6 bases). Trimming pared 4 bases from V and 4 bases from J, leaving 19 bases between. CDR1 and CDR2 (germline): MNHEY, SMNVEV (reference sequence). CDR3 length: 16 amino acids. The CDR3 loop reads CASSSLGGGNGYGYTF. The CDR3 nucleotides read TGTGCCAGCAGTTCCCTAGGGGGGGGCAATGGCTATGGCTACACCTTC.

Many counts were recorded for this clonotype. CDR3: CASSQEGTSGRAARVKGELFF. Here the CDR3 DNA reads TGTGCCAGCAGCCAAGAAGGGACTAGCGGGAGGGCCGCGCGGGTGAAAGGGGAGCTGTTTTTT. The chain combines TRBV4-2 with TRBJ2-2; 16 nucleotides align to TRBD2. Per germline, CDR1 LGHNA and CDR2 YNFKEQ. The CDR3 runs to 21 residues. V shed 0 bases, J shed 8 bases, and the junction held 15 bases outside the gene matches.

The sample holds many counts of this clonotype. V and J are TRBV9 and TRBJ2-7; D ambiguous. V lost 0 bases, J lost 0 bases, and 4 bases lay in between. The V gene's germline CDR1 is SGDLS and CDR2 YYNGEE. CDR3 length: 13 residues. This CDR3 is CASSVGDSYEQYF. The CDR3 DNA reads as TGTGCCAGCAGCGTAGGGGACTCCTACGAGCAGTACTTC.

This clonotype was seen many times. The chain combines TRBV18 with TRBJ1-1; D is perhaps TRBD1 (5 bases). Germline CDR1 reads KGHSH; CDR2 reads LQKENI. Trimming removed 6 bases from V and 7 bases from J, with 15 bases in between. The CDR3 has 13 amino acids. CDR3 coding DNA: TGTGCCAGCTCCCAAGACGGGGGACTTGAAGCTTTCTTT. It is translated as CASSQDGGLEAFF.

The genes are TRBV4-3 and TRBJ2-3; D unresolved. Per germline, CDR1 LGHNA and CDR2 YSLEER. The CDR3 is 17 amino acids. The germline V and J ends were trimmed by 0 bases and 3 bases, with 16 bases remaining between them. For the CDR3, the DNA is TGCGCCAGCAGCCAAGATCTGACGTCTACCGGGACAGATACGCAGTATTTT. Residues: CASSQDLTSTGTDTQYF.

The rearrangement uses TRBV27 and TRBJ2-1; weak D call: TRBD1 (6 bases). The V end was cut by 2 bases, the J end by 5 bases, with 13 bases between. The length of the CDR3 is 15 residues. Looked up from germline, CDR1 is MNHEY and CDR2 is SMNVEV (reference sequence). The CDR3 DNA reads as TGTGCCAGCAGTTTACAGATTCAGGGGAACAATGAGCAGTTCTTC. The encoded protein is CASSLQIQGNNEQFF.

The V call is TRBV6-6, the J call TRBJ2-3, with D hard to call. The CDR3 has 16 amino acids. Germline CDR1 and CDR2: MNHNY and SVGAGI (reference sequence). V lost 2 bases and J 2 bases, leaving 14 bases between the germline ends. The CDR3 DNA reads TGTGCCAGCAGTTACGTTGTTTGGGGTTCCACAGATACGCAGTATTTT. Translated: CASSYVVWGSTDTQYF.

The sample holds many counts of this clonotype. The V gene is TRBV4-3, the J gene TRBJ2-6, with a weak D call TRBD2 (6 bases). V shed 0 bases and J shed 0 bases, with 12 bases lying between them. Germline V gene lookup returns CDR1 LGHNA and CDR2 YSLEER. The CDR3 totals 18 residues. CDR3: CASSQDPGAYSGANVLTF. CDR3 coding DNA: TGCGCCAGCAGCCAAGATCCGGGAGCATACTCTGGGGCCAACGTCCTGACTTTC.

This clonotype turned up a few times. DNA of the CDR3: TGTGCCATCAGTCAAGTGGAGGGTTACGAGCAGTACTTC. Its translation is CAISQVEGYEQYF. The chain links TRBV10-3 to TRBJ2-7; TRBD2 is a possible D gene (6 bases). Trimming cost V 5 bases and J 4 bases, with 12 bases left between them. Germline CDR1 ENHRY, CDR2 SYGVKD. This CDR3 has 13 amino acids.

This clonotype was observed many times. The rearrangement uses TRBV19 and TRBJ2-7; 8 nucleotides align to TRBD1. The CDR3 loop spans 15 amino acids. Trimming took 3 bases from V and 6 from J; bases not matched to a gene: 10. Germline lookup yields CDR1 LNHDA and CDR2 SQIVND (reference sequence). This CDR3 is CASSIVQGAKAEQYF. CDR3 DNA: TGTGCCAGTAGTATTGTTCAGGGGGCGAAAGCCGAGCAGTACTTC.

This clonotype was counted between two and nine times. This chain joins TRBV2 and TRBJ2-1, with TRBD2 as a possible D gene (5 bases). The CDR3 has 16 residues. V dropped 7 bases and J dropped 0 bases, with 16 bases sitting between them. The V gene's germline CDR1 is SNHLY and CDR2 FYNNEI. The CDR3 nucleotides are TGTGCCAGCACTACAACTAGTCCCAGCTCCTACAATGAGCAGTTCTTC. As protein: CASTTTSPSSYNEQFF.

V and J are TRBV12-3 or TRBV12-4 and TRBJ1-5, with 9 positions matching TRBD1. The J segment lost 2 bases and the V segment lost 1 base, leaving 0 bases of the junction unmatched. The CDR3 runs 15 residues. The CDR3 nucleotides are TGTGCCAGCAGTTTAGGGGACAGGGGCAATCAGCCCCAGCATTTT. Translating gives CASSLGDRGNQPQHF.

This clonotype appeared many times. The gene calls are TRBV12-3 or TRBV12-4 and TRBJ1-2; D may be TRBD1 (5 bases). Deletions cut 3 bases from V and 4 bases from J, with 9 bases between. This CDR3 has 13 amino acids. This chain's CDR3 is CASSFRGAYGYTF. Here the CDR3 DNA reads TGTGCCAGCAGTTTTAGAGGGGCCTATGGCTACACCTTC.